This entry lists 9 T cell receptor beta chains sequenced from one sample in a study of blood T cell repertoires in COVID-19. Clones were read by immunoSEQ multiplex PCR, and TCRdb kept only the in-frame ones, dropping some. The data show 20,000 to 30,000 clones, 80% to 90% seen once. What was sequenced was peripheral blood. These receptors all stem from a human donor in a cohort sampled during active COVID-19.

The chain recombines TRBV18 with TRBJ2-2; TRBD2 agrees at 9 bases. CDR3 size: 18 residues. Germline lookup yields CDR1 KGHSH and CDR2 LQKENI. J was trimmed by 5 bases and V by 3 bases; bases with no gene match: 13. CDR3 DNA sequence: TGTGCCAGCTCACCGGTGACGGTTAGCGGGAGTACGACCGGGGAGCTGTTTTTT. This encodes CASSPVTVSGSTTGELFF. Supplemented by reference TRBV18 and TRBJ2-2, the full variable domain reads NAGVMQNPRHLVRRRGQEARLRCSPMKGHSHVYWYRQLPEEGLKFMVYLQKENIIDESGMPKERFSAEFPKEGPSILRIQQVVRGDSAAYFCASSPVTVSGSTTGELFFGEGSRLTVL.

This clone is a singleton in its sample. The V call is TRBV30, the J call TRBJ1-6; 9 positions agree with TRBD1. There are 14 residues in the CDR3. Looked up from germline, CDR1 is GTSNPN and CDR2 is SVGIG (reference sequence). V was clipped by 3 bases and J by 9 bases; unmatched bases: 6. In DNA form, the CDR3 reads TGTGCCTGGAGGGGGGGACAGGGCTTTTCACCCCTCCACTTT. It encodes CAWRGGQGFSPLHF. Full variable domain (rest looked up from reference TRBV30 and TRBJ1-6): SQTIHQWPATLVQPVGSPLSLECTVEGTSNPNLYWYRQAAGRGLQLLFYSVGIGQISSEVPQNLSASRPQDRQFILSSKKLLLSDSGFYLCAWRGGQGFSPLHFGNGTRLTVT.

This clone is medium-sized within its sample. The chain employs TRBV2 and TRBJ1-4; D perhaps matches TRBD1 (5 bases). CDR3 length: 16 residues. Between the trimmed V and J ends, which lost 7 bases and 0 bases, there was a span of 15 bases. Germline CDR1 SNHLY, CDR2 FYNNEI. The CDR3 bases are TGTGCCAGCAACGGGGGGAGGGCCACAACTAATGAAAAACTGTTTTTT. It translates to CASNGGRATTNEKLFF.

This chain links TRBV29-1 with TRBJ1-1; unclear D gene. Germline V gives CDR1 SQVTM, CDR2 ANQGSEA. Trimming removed 5 bases at V and 1 base at J, with 8 bases between. The CDR3 length is 12 residues. As DNA, the CDR3 is TGCAGCGTTAACCGGGGGAACACTGAAGCTTTCTTT. Translated, it gives CSVNRGNTEAFF.

The chain recombines TRBV27 with TRBJ1-5; TRBD1 is a possible D gene (5 bases). The CDR3 runs 16 residues. Trimming removed 6 bases at V and 4 bases at J, with 19 bases between. Germline-derived CDR1 and CDR2 are MNHEY and SMNVEV (reference sequence). The CDR3 here is CASSLRGDGTNQPQHF. CDR3 coding DNA: TGTGCCAGCAGCCTAAGGGGCGATGGGACTAATCAGCCCCAGCATTTT.

The rearrangement uses TRBV5-6 and TRBJ2-5, with D possibly TRBD2 on 6 matching bases. In germline, CDR1 is SGHDT, CDR2 YYEEEE. V dropped 3 bases and J dropped 1 base, with 13 bases sitting between them. The CDR3 is made up of 15 amino acids. CDR3 in amino acids: CASSSLGDSQETQYF. The CDR3 region has the DNA TGTGCCAGCAGCTCCCTTGGGGACTCCCAAGAGACCCAGTACTTC.

This chain connects TRBV18 to TRBJ1-5; no definite D call. The V and J ends lost 4 bases and 3 bases respectively, with 13 bases between them. The germline gives CDR1 KGHSH, CDR2 LQKENI. This CDR3 contains 15 residues. In DNA, the CDR3 is TGTGCCAGCTCACTTCTAGAGGGCCTCAATCAGCCCCAGCATTTT. Its protein is CASSLLEGLNQPQHF.

In its sample, this clone was seen once. This chain links TRBV6-5 with TRBJ1-2; tentatively, D is TRBD1 (5 bases). The CDR3 runs 14 residues. V was cut by 0 bases and J by 8 bases, with 13 bases left in between. Per the germline V gene, CDR1 is MNHEY and CDR2 is SVGAGI. CDR3 sequence (DNA): TGTGCCAGCAGTTACTCGGGGGGGTCTGGCGGCTACACCTTC. Translation: CASSYSGGSGGYTF.

This clone rates as medium-sized. The chain links TRBV7-9 to TRBJ2-1; D ambiguous. V dropped 3 bases and J dropped 10 bases, with 10 bases sitting between them. CDR3 size: 12 residues. Germline CDR1 is SEHNR and CDR2 is FQNEAQ (reference sequence). The CDR3 loop reads CASSFQYQEQFF. As DNA, the CDR3 is TGTGCCAGCAGCTTCCAATATCAGGAGCAGTTCTTC.